The rows below give T cell receptor beta chains drawn from one sample of a study of blood T cell repertoires in COVID-19. Libraries were prepared by immunoSEQ multiplex PCR; TCRdb keeps only in-frame clonotypes and omits some of them. The table lists around 150,000 clones, about three quarters of them singletons. The sequencing sample was made of peripheral blood. These receptors came from a man between 65 and 80 years old with acute or convalescent COVID-19. The conserved cysteine and the conserved F or W are not part of the CDR3 here. A D gene is named only where the DNA matches it firmly.

J,D,V,CDR3
TRBJ1-5,TRBD1,TRBV6-5,ASEIRQGHQPQH
TRBJ2-3,TRBD1,TRBV7-7,ASSLGQGTDTQY
TRBJ2-3,TRBD2,TRBV3-1/TRBV3-2,ASSQVVFGLAGSDTQY
TRBJ2-7,NA,TRBV7-8,ASSSRYEQY
TRBJ2-2,NA,TRBV11-2,ASSLAPLRGTGELF
TRBJ2-2,NA,TRBV10-1,ASSDTSGAGATGELF
TRBJ2-1,NA,TRBV11-2,ASSLDITTPDEQF
TRBJ1-2,NA,TRBV27,ASSLSAVTNYGYT
TRBJ2-3,NA,TRBV25-1,ASSRTATDTQY
TRBJ1-5,NA,TRBV12-3/TRBV12-4,ASSLTVNQPQH
TRBJ1-3,NA,TRBV18,ASSPSQGLSGNTIY
TRBJ2-7,TRBD1,TRBV7-9,ASSLVVPGQGNEQY
TRBJ2-3,TRBD2,TRBV2,ASSILAGRTDTQY
TRBJ2-7,TRBD2,TRBV5-4,ASSFKGTNEQY
TRBJ2-5,NA,TRBV25-1,ASSAKQTQY
TRBJ1-1,NA,TRBV10-1,ATKGQLNTEAF
TRBJ1-4,TRBD1,TRBV11-2,ASSLDRAGGGEKLF
TRBJ2-2,NA,TRBV9,ASSVGTVNTGELF
TRBJ2-1,TRBD1,TRBV27,ASSLDRGSYNEQF
TRBJ1-1,NA,TRBV5-1,ASSSSFVGGRTEAF
TRBJ2-7,TRBD1,TRBV6-5,ASKATGSTYEQY
TRBJ2-3,NA,TRBV10-1,ASSDEGGTDTQY
TRBJ1-1,NA,TRBV21-1,ASSSRGQGYQWNTEAF
TRBJ2-2,TRBD2,TRBV11-2,ASSPRLAGNTGELF
TRBJ2-1,NA,TRBV7-8,ASSLRGPNEQF
TRBJ2-4,TRBD2,TRBV3-1/TRBV3-2,ASSQPDRGIVAGGGSEAKNIQY
TRBJ1-5,TRBD1,TRBV19,ASRPTGSNQPQH
TRBJ1-1,TRBD1,TRBV18,ASSPALQGATEAF
TRBJ2-3,NA,TRBV6-4,ASSALGGPSDTQY
TRBJ1-4,NA,TRBV27,ASSRTATNEKLF
TRBJ1-4,NA,TRBV5-1,ASSLGQREKLF
TRBJ1-1,NA,TRBV11-2,ASSLDHMGPAEAF
TRBJ2-1,TRBD2,TRBV3-1/TRBV3-2,ASSQDLLAGTFRYNEQF
TRBJ2-1,TRBD2,TRBV28,ASSLAGAGVYNEQF
TRBJ1-2,NA,TRBV4-2,ASSQDLRVPNYGYT
TRBJ2-3,TRBD2,TRBV6-2/TRBV6-3,ASSYRASGGQADTQY
TRBJ1-2,NA,TRBV7-9,ASSLDRENYGYT
TRBJ2-1,NA,TRBV15,ATSGSTEGEQF
TRBJ1-1,TRBD1,TRBV10-3,AIRTDRSNTEAF
TRBJ1-2,NA,TRBV19,ASSLDSYGYT
TRBJ1-5,TRBD1,TRBV5-1,ASSPGQGDQPQH
TRBJ2-2,TRBD1,TRBV5-1,ASSRGQTNTGELF